This T cell receptor beta chain was obtained from a study of blood T cell repertoires in COVID-19. At the level of the study: Samples representing acute and convalescent COVID-19 were sourced from the United States, Italy and Spain.

The CDR3 has 14 amino acids. Germline V gives CDR1 WNHNN, CDR2 SYGVQD (reference sequence). The V gene lost 4 bases and the J gene lost 6 bases, with 16 bases spanning the gap. In the original analysis: From reference gene primer amplification, estimates of nucleated cell counts were derived. Sequenced by immunoSEQ multiplex PCR; TCRdb stores in-frame clones only, minus some. V, J and clone size are those of that table, while D and trimming were read from the DNA. Of just over 300,000 clones in the sample, nearly 90% were seen once. The sequence came from a woman aged 18 to 35 with acute COVID-19. The chain couples TRBV10-1 to TRBJ2-7, with D perhaps matching TRBD1 (5 bases). The sample consisted of PBMCs or T cells enriched from blood (not recorded which). CDR3 residues: CASSAGQSISEQYF. CDR3 coding DNA: TGCGCCAGCAGTGCAGGGCAGTCAATAAGCGAGCAGTACTTC.